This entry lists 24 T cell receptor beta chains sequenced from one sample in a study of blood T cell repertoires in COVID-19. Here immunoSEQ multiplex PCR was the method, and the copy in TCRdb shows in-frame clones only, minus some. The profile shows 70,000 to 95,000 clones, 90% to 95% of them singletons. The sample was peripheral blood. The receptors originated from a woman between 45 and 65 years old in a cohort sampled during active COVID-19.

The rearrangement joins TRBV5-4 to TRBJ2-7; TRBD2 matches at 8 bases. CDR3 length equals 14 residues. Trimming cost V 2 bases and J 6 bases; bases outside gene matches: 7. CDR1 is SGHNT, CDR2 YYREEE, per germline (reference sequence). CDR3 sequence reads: CASSFRGGAGEQYF. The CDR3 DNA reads TGTGCCAGCAGCTTCCGGGGGGGGGCCGGCGAGCAGTACTTC.

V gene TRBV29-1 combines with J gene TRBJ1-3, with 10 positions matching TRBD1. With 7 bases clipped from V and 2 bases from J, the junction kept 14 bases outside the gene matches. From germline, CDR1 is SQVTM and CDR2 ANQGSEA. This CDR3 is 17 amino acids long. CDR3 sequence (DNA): TGCAGCGCCGGGGTAGTGGAGGACAGGGGGACTGGAAACACCATATATTTT. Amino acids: CSAGVVEDRGTGNTIYF.

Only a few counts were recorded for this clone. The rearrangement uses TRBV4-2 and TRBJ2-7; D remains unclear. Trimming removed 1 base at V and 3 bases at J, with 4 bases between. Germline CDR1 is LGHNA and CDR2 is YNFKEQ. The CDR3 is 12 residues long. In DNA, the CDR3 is TGTGCCAGCAGCCAAGGTAGCTACGAGCAGTACTTC. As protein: CASSQGSYEQYF.

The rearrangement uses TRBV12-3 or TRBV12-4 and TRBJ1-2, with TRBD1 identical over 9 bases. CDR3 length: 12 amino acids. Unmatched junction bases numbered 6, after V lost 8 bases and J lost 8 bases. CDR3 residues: CASRGTGFGYTF. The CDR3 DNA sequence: TGTGCCAGCCGGGGGACAGGGTTCGGCTACACCTTC.

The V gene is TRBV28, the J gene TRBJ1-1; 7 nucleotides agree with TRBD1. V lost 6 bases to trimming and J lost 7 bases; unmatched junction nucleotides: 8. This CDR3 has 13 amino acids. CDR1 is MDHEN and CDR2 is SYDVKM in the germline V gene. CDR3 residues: CASRAYRQGEAFF. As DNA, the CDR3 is TGTGCCAGCAGGGCATACCGACAGGGTGAAGCTTTCTTT.

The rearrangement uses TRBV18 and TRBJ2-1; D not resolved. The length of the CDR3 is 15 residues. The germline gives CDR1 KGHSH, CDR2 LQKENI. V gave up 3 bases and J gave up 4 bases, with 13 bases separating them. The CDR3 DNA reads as TGTGCCAGCTCACCCACGACGAGGAAATACAATGAGCAGTTCTTC. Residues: CASSPTTRKYNEQFF.

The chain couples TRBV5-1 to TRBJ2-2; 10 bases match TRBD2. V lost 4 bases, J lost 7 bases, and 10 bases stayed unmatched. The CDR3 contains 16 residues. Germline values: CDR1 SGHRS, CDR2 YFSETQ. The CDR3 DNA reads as TGCGCCAGCAGCCCGGCCGGGACTAGCGTAGGCGGGGAGCTGTTTTTT. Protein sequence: CASSPAGTSVGGELFF.

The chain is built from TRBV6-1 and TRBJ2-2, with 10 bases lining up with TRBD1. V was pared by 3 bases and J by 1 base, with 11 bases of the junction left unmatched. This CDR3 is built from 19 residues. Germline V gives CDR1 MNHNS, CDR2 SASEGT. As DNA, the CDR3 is TGTGCCAGCAGTGATCCCCCGGGACAGGGGTGGGGGAACACCGGGGAGCTGTTTTTT. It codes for CASSDPPGQGWGNTGELFF.

The CDR3 loop is CASSTDLGTVEQYF. CDR3 nucleotides: TGTGCCAGCAGTACCGACCTTGGGACAGTTGAGCAGTACTTC. This rearrangement joins TRBV6-5 to TRBJ2-7; 7 nucleotides agree with TRBD1. The V segment lost 5 bases and the J segment 7 bases; nucleotides outside the gene matches: 11. CDR1 is MNHEY and CDR2 is SVGAGI in the germline V gene. CDR3 length equals 14 residues.

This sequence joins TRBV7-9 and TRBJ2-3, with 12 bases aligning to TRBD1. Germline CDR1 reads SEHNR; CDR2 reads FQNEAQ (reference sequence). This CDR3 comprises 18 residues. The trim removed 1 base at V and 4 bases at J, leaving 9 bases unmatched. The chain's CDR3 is CASSLGLGTGGSPDTQYF. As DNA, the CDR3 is TGTGCCAGCAGCTTAGGATTGGGGACAGGGGGCAGCCCAGATACGCAGTATTTT.

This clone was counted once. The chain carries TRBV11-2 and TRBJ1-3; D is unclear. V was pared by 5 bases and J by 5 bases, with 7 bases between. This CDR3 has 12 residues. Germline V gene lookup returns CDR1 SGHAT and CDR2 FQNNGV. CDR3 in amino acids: CASSRDRNTIYF. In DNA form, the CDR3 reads TGTGCCAGCAGCCGAGATCGAAACACCATATATTTT.

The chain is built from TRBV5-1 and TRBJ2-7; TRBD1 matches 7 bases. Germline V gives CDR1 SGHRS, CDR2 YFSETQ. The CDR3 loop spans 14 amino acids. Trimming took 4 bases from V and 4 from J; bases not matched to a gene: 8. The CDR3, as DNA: TGCGCCAGCAGCACAACAGGGGCTGCTTACGAGCAGTACTTC. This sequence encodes CASSTTGAAYEQYF.

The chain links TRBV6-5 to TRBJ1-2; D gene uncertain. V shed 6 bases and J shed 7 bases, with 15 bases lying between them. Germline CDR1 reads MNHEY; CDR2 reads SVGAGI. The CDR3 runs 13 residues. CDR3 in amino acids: CASSNWESSGYTF. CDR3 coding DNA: TGTGCCAGCAGCAATTGGGAGTCGTCTGGCTACACCTTC.

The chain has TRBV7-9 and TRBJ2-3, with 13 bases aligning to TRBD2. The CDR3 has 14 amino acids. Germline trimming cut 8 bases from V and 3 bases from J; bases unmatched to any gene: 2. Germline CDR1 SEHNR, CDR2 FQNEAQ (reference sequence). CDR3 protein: CASRTSGSTDTQYF. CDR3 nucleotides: TGTGCCAGCCGGACTAGCGGGAGTACAGATACGCAGTATTTT.

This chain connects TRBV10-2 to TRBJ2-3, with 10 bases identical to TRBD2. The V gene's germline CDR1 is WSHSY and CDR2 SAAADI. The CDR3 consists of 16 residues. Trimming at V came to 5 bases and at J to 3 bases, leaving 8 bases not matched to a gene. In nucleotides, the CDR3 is TGCGCCAGCAGTTTGTCTAGCGGGAGTAGGACAGATACGCAGTATTTT. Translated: CASSLSSGSRTDTQYF.

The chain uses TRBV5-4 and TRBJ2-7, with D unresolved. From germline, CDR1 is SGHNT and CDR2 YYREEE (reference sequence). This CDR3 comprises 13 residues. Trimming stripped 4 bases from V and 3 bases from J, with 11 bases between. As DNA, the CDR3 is TGTGCCAGCAGCCCAGTCCCCGACTACGAGCAGTACTTC. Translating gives CASSPVPDYEQYF. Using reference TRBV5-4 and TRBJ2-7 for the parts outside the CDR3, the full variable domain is ETGVTQSPTHLIKTRGQQVTLRCSSQSGHNTVSWYQQALGQGPQFIFQYYREEENGRGNFPPRFSGLQFPNYSSELNVNALELDDSALYLCASSPVPDYEQYFGPGTRLTVT.

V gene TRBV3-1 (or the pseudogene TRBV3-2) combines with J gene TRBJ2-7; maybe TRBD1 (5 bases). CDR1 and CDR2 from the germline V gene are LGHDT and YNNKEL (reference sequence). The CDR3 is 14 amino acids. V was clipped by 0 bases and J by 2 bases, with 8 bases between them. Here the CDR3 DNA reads TGTGCCAGCAGCCAAGATCAGGGCACCTACGAGCAGTACTTC. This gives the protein CASSQDQGTYEQYF.

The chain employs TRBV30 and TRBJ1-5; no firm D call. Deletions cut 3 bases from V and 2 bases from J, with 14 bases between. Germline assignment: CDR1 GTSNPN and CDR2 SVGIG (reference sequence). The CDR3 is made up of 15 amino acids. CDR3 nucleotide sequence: TGTGCCTGGAGCGTAGCGTCAGGAGGCAATCAGCCCCAGCATTTT. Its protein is CAWSVASGGNQPQHF.

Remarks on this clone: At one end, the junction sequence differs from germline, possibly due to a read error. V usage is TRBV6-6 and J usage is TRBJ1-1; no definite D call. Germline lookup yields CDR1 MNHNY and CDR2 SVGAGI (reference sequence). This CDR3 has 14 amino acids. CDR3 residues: CASSLSGMNAEAFF. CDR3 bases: TGTGCCAGCAGTTTATCGGGAATGAACGCTGAAGCTTTCTTT.

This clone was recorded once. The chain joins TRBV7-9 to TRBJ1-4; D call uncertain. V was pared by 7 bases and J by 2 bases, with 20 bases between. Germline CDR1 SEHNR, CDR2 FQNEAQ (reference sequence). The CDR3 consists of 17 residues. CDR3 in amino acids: CASTVSAKRGTNEKLFF. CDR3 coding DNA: TGTGCCAGCACGGTCTCGGCCAAGAGAGGGACTAATGAAAAACTGTTTTTT.

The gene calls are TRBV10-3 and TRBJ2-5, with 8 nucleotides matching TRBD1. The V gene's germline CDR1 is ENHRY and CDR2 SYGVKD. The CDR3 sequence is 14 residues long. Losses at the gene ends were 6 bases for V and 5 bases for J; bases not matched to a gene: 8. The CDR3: CAIRPGGAGETQYF. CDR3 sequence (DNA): TGTGCCATCAGACCAGGGGGCGCGGGGGAGACCCAGTACTTC.

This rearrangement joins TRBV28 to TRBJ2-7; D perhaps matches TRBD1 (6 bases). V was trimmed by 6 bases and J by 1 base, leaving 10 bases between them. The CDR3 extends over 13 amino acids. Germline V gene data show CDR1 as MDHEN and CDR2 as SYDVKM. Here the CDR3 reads CASRRTVSYEQYF. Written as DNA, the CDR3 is TGTGCCAGCAGGAGGACAGTGTCCTACGAGCAGTACTTC.

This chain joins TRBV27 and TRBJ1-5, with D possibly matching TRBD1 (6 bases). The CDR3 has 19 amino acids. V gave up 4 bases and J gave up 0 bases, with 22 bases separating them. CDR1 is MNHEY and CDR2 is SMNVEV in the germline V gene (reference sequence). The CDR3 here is CASSSLTGLRTYSNQPQHF. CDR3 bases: TGTGCCAGCAGTTCCCTGACAGGACTCAGGACCTATAGCAATCAGCCCCAGCATTTT.

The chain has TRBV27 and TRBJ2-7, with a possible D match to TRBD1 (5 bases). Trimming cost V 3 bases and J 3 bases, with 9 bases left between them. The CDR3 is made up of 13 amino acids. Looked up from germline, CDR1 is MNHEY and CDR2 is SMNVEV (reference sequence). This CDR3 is CASSFNRRYEQYF. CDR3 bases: TGTGCCAGCAGTTTCAACAGGCGCTACGAGCAGTACTTC.